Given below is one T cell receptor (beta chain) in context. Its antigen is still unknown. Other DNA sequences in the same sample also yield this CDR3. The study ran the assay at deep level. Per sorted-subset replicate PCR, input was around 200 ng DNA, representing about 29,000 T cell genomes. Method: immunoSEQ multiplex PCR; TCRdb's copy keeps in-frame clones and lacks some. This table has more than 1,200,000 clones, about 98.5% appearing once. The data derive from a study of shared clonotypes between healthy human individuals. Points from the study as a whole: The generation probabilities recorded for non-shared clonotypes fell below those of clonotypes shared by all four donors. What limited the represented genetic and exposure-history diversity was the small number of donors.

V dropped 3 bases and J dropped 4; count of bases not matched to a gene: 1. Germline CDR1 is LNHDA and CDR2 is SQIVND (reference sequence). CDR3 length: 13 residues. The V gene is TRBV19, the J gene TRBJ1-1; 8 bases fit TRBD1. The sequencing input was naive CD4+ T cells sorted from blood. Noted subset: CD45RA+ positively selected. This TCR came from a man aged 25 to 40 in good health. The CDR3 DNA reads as TGTGCCAGTAGTATCGGACAGGGCACTGAAGCTTTCTTT. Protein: CASSIGQGTEAFF.